Each of the 30 T cell receptor beta chains below was sequenced from the same sample in a study of T cell changes during pregnancy in multiple sclerosis. Measured with immunoSEQ multiplex PCR; TCRdb has only the in-frame clones, and not every one. Found here are approximately 37,000 clones, 85% to 95% of them singletons; the top ten hold about 0.4%. Sequenced material: CD4+ T cells from peripheral blood mononuclear cells, taken in the third trimester of pregnancy. These receptors were obtained from a female donor in good health, enrolled as a control in a pregnancy study.

The CDR3 protein is CAIRGEPSTDTQYF. CDR3 nucleotide sequence: TGTGCCATCCGGGGGGAGCCTAGCACAGATACGCAGTATTTT. The chain is built from TRBV7-9 and TRBJ2-3, with 7 bases identical to TRBD2. Germline CDR1 and CDR2: SEHNR and FQNEAQ (reference sequence). The CDR3 covers 14 residues. The V segment lost 10 bases and the J segment 0 bases; nucleotides outside the gene matches: 7.

The chain carries TRBV2 and TRBJ2-3; tentative D call: TRBD1 (5 bases). The CDR3 consists of 14 residues. Germline CDR1 and CDR2: SNHLY and FYNNEI. The V end lost 3 bases, the J end lost 6 bases, and 13 bases lay between the germline ends. This chain's CDR3 is CASSEQGIGDTQYF. The CDR3 DNA follows: TGTGCCAGCAGTGAGCAGGGAATTGGGGATACGCAGTATTTT.

The chain combines TRBV29-1 with TRBJ1-1, with TRBD1 matching over 8 bases. This CDR3 has 13 residues. The germline V gene encodes CDR1 SQVTM and CDR2 ANQGSEA. V gave up 6 bases and J gave up 4 bases; unmatched junction bases: 7. CDR3 region: CSVPGQGLTEAFF. DNA for the CDR3: TGCAGCGTACCCGGACAGGGACTCACTGAAGCTTTCTTT.

The chain recombines TRBV27 with TRBJ2-3; 7 bases match TRBD2. Trimming cost V 7 bases and J 0 bases; bases outside gene matches: 7. This CDR3 comprises 15 residues. The germline V gene encodes CDR1 MNHEY and CDR2 SMNVEV (reference sequence). For the CDR3, the DNA is TGTGCCAGCATTCCGCTGGGAGGGAGCACAGATACGCAGTATTTT. Encoded protein: CASIPLGGSTDTQYF.

On this clone: Germline and junction disagree at one end, which may indicate a read error. The gene calls are TRBV7-7 and TRBJ2-7; D might be TRBD1 (6 bases). This CDR3 is 14 amino acids long. Germline-derived CDR1 and CDR2 are SSHAT and FNYEAQ (reference sequence). CDR3 in DNA: TGTGCTAGCAGCTTAGAAAGGGGGTCCTACGAGCAGTACTTC. This gives the protein CASSLERGSYEQYF.

The chain joins TRBV5-1 to TRBJ2-7; perhaps TRBD2 as D (5 bases). Trimming left V 4 bases short and J 7 bases short, with 21 bases between. From germline, CDR1 is SGHRS and CDR2 YFSETQ. This CDR3 is built from 15 residues. The CDR3 reads CASSLISFAGREQYF. The CDR3 coding sequence is TGCGCCAGCAGCCTAATATCTTTTGCGGGTAGGGAGCAGTACTTC.

This clone appeared once. The chain recombines TRBV11-3 with TRBJ2-1; no definite D call. The CDR3 sequence is 14 residues long. Trimming left V 2 bases short and J 5 bases short, with 10 bases between. Germline CDR1 reads SGHNT; CDR2 reads YENEEA. This CDR3 reads CASSLQAFNNEQFF. The CDR3 nucleotides read TGTGCCAGCAGCTTACAGGCCTTTAACAATGAGCAGTTCTTC. The full variable domain, with the rest looked up from reference TRBV11-3 and TRBJ2-1, is EAGVVQSPRYKIIEKKQPVAFWCNPISGHNTLYWYLQNLGQGPELLIRYENEEAVDDSQLPKDRFSAERLKGVDSTLKIQPAELGDSAVYLCASSLQAFNNEQFFGPGTRLTVL.

The chain uses TRBV18 and TRBJ1-3, with 10 bases identical to TRBD1. CDR1 and CDR2 from the germline V gene are KGHSH and LQKENI. Trimming removed 5 bases from V and 0 bases from J; junction bases left unmatched: 4. The CDR3 is 16 residues long. CDR3 sequence reads: CASSTGQGFSGNTIYF. The CDR3, as DNA: TGTGCCAGCTCAACGGGACAGGGGTTCTCTGGAAACACCATATATTTT.

This clone came up once. V gene TRBV27 combines with J gene TRBJ1-4; D is unclear. V shed 6 bases and J shed 8 bases, with 13 bases lying between them. The CDR3 is 13 residues long. CDR1 is MNHEY, CDR2 SMNVEV, per germline (reference sequence). The CDR3 DNA sequence: TGTGCCAGCAGGACAATTACACAGGAAAAACTGTTTTTT. Protein sequence: CASRTITQEKLFF.

The chain employs TRBV27 and TRBJ2-2; D may be TRBD1 (5 bases). This CDR3 region has 16 residues. V gave up 5 bases and J gave up 0 bases, with 13 bases separating them. In germline, CDR1 is MNHEY, CDR2 SMNVEV (reference sequence). The CDR3 DNA sequence: TGTGCCAGCAGTCCATCTCAGGGCTCGAACACCGGGGAGCTGTTTTTT. Protein: CASSPSQGSNTGELFF.

The chain joins TRBV10-2 to TRBJ2-3; tentative D call: TRBD2 (5 bases). This CDR3 contains 15 residues. Germline CDR1 WSHSY, CDR2 SAAADI. V was trimmed by 8 bases and J by 2 bases, leaving 17 bases between them. CDR3 bases: TGCGCCAGCCGGGCTCGCCGGGGAGACACAGATACGCAGTATTTT. Protein: CASRARRGDTDTQYF.

The rearrangement uses TRBV10-3 and TRBJ2-7; 10 bases fit TRBD1. The V and J ends lost 6 bases and 1 base, in that order; junction bases with no gene match: 3. The germline V gene encodes CDR1 ENHRY and CDR2 SYGVKD. CDR3 length equals 14 residues. In DNA, the CDR3 is TGTGCCATCAGGCCGGGACAGGGGTCCTACGAGCAGTACTTC. Translated, it gives CAIRPGQGSYEQYF.

This rearrangement joins TRBV7-2 to TRBJ2-3, with D possibly matching TRBD2 (5 bases). The germline V gene encodes CDR1 SGHTA and CDR2 FQGNSA. CDR3 size: 13 residues. Trimming removed 1 base at V and 6 bases at J, with 8 bases between. The CDR3 spells CASSLGGFDTQYF. DNA of the CDR3: TGTGCCAGCAGCTTAGGAGGGTTCGATACGCAGTATTTT.

The V and J genes are TRBV19 and TRBJ2-2; D ambiguous. This CDR3 spans 16 amino acids. Germline CDR1 reads LNHDA; CDR2 reads SQIVND (reference sequence). V was cut by 5 bases and J by 4 bases, with 17 bases left in between. The CDR3 DNA is TGTGCCAGTAGTCCGGGTATCGTCACCCCCACCGGGGAGCTGTTTTTT. Protein: CASSPGIVTPTGELFF.

The CDR3 sequence is CASRDTGGYYEQYF. CDR3 coding DNA: TGTGCCAGCAGGGACACAGGGGGCTACTACGAGCAGTACTTC. The V and J genes are TRBV28 and TRBJ2-7, with 9 bases lining up with TRBD1. Germline V lookup: CDR1 MDHEN, CDR2 SYDVKM. CDR3 size: 14 residues. V lost 6 bases and J lost 3; bases outside the gene matches: 6. The full variable domain, in which reference TRBV28 and TRBJ2-7 provide the parts outside the CDR3, is DVKVTQSSRYLVKRTGEKVFLECVQDMDHENMFWYRQDPGLGLRLIYFSYDVKMKEKGDIPEGYSVSREKKERFSLILESASTNQTSMYLCASRDTGGYYEQYFGPGTRLTVT.

The chain is built from TRBV11-3 and TRBJ2-2; 9 bases match TRBD2. CDR1 is SGHNT, CDR2 YENEEA, per germline. J gave up 5 bases and V 2 bases, and 6 bases lay outside the gene matches. This CDR3 has 16 residues. This CDR3 is CASSLLAGDGTGELFF. Here the CDR3 DNA reads TGTGCCAGCAGCTTATTAGCGGGAGATGGAACCGGGGAGCTGTTTTTT. Supplemented by reference TRBV11-3 and TRBJ2-2, the full variable domain reads EAGVVQSPRYKIIEKKQPVAFWCNPISGHNTLYWYLQNLGQGPELLIRYENEEAVDDSQLPKDRFSAERLKGVDSTLKIQPAELGDSAVYLCASSLLAGDGTGELFFGEGSRLTVL.

This clone was recorded once. The V and J genes are TRBV7-6 and TRBJ2-5; D unresolved. The germline gives CDR1 SGHVS, CDR2 FNYEAQ. The germline V and J ends were trimmed by 0 bases and 5 bases, with 7 bases remaining between them. The CDR3 totals 13 residues. CDR3 coding DNA: TGTGCCAGCAGCTTAGCGTCGGTGGAGACCCAGTACTTC. Translation gives CASSLASVETQYF.

This clone was seen a few times. The genes are TRBV2 and TRBJ1-1; a weak D match, TRBD1 (6 bases). This CDR3 region has 15 residues. The germline CDR1 and CDR2 sequences are SNHLY and FYNNEI. The V end lost 4 bases, the J end lost 0 bases, and 12 bases lay between the germline ends. CDR3 region: CASSALGAVNTEAFF. In nucleotides, the CDR3 is TGTGCCAGCAGTGCATTGGGGGCTGTGAACACTGAAGCTTTCTTT.

In nucleotides, the CDR3 is TGTGCCAGCAGCCTTGGGGAGGGAAGACATGGCTACACCTTC. Protein: CASSLGEGRHGYTF. The J gene is TRBJ1-2, the V gene TRBV9; D is ambiguous. V was pared by 4 bases and J by 6 bases, with 16 bases between. This CDR3 has 14 amino acids. Germline CDR1 and CDR2: SGDLS and YYNGEE.

This clone has just one count. This sequence joins TRBV7-3 and TRBJ2-1; TRBD2 might be the D (6 bases). The CDR3 has 15 residues. Germline values: CDR1 SGHTA, CDR2 FQGTGA. V shed 5 bases and J shed 9 bases, with 20 bases lying between them. This chain's CDR3 is CASSRHGAGFREQFF. The CDR3 coding sequence is TGTGCCAGCAGCCGCCACGGGGCGGGGTTCCGTGAGCAGTTCTTC. Full variable domain (outside the CDR3, taken from reference TRBV7-3 and TRBJ2-1): GAGVSQTPSNKVTEKGKYVELRCDPISGHTALYWYRQSLGQGPEFLIYFQGTGAADDSGLPNDRFFAVRPEGSVSTLKIQRTERGDSAVYLCASSRHGAGFREQFFGPGTRLTVL.

The chain has TRBV19 and TRBJ2-1; 7 bases line up with TRBD2. Germline loops: CDR1 LNHDA, CDR2 SQIVND (reference sequence). V lost 5 bases to trimming and J lost 5 bases; unmatched junction nucleotides: 9. The CDR3 extends over 15 amino acids. In DNA form, the CDR3 reads TGTGCCAGTAGTCTACCGGGACTACTGAACAATGAGCAGTTCTTC. The encoded protein is CASSLPGLLNNEQFF.

The chain links TRBV9 to TRBJ1-2, with D possibly TRBD1 on 6 matching bases. The CDR3 has 15 amino acids. V lost 4 bases to trimming and J lost 8 bases, with 21 bases between them. The V gene's germline CDR1 is SGDLS and CDR2 YYNGEE. The CDR3 DNA reads TGTGCCAGCAGCCCTCTCGACAGGCCCCTAGGAGGCTACACCTTC. As protein: CASSPLDRPLGGYTF.

The chain carries TRBV18 and TRBJ2-7; a possible D gene is TRBD2 (6 bases). The CDR3 has 14 amino acids. The germline V gene has CDR1 KGHSH and CDR2 LQKENI. Trimming pared 3 bases from V and 5 bases from J, leaving 14 bases between. CDR3 in DNA: TGTGCCAGCTCACCGACTAGTGGGTTGGACGAGCAGTACTTC. As protein: CASSPTSGLDEQYF. Together with reference TRBV18 and TRBJ2-7, the CDR3 gives the full variable domain: NAGVMQNPRHLVRRRGQEARLRCSPMKGHSHVYWYRQLPEEGLKFMVYLQKENIIDESGMPKERFSAEFPKEGPSILRIQQVVRGDSAAYFCASSPTSGLDEQYFGPGTRLTVT.

On this clone itself: At one end, the junction sequence differs from germline, possibly due to a read error. The chain employs TRBV11-2 and TRBJ1-4, with D tentatively TRBD1 (5 bases). Germline V gene sequence: CDR1 SGHAT, CDR2 FQNNGV. The CDR3 contains 17 residues. The CDR3 loop is CASRLGRGRRRDEKLFF. The CDR3 coding sequence is TGTGCCAGCAGGTTAGGGAGGGGAAGGAGAAGGGACGAAAAACTGTTTTTT. The whole variable domain, filled in from reference TRBV11-2 and TRBJ1-4, reads EAGVAQSPRYKIIEKRQSVAFWCNPISGHATLYWYQQILGQGPKLLIQFQNNGVVDDSQLPKDRFSAERLKGVDSTLKIQPAKLEDSAVYLCASRLGRGRRRDEKLFFGSGTQLSVL.

The chain has TRBV10-3 and TRBJ1-6; TRBD1 might be the D (5 bases). Germline CDR1 is ENHRY and CDR2 is SYGVKD. This CDR3 has 12 amino acids. Trimming left V 6 bases short and J 6 bases short, with 6 bases between. CDR3 bases: TGTGCCATCAGACAGGTTAATTCACCCCTCCACTTT. Amino acid sequence: CAIRQVNSPLHF.

The V call is TRBV5-1, the J call TRBJ1-3; no clear D. CDR3 length: 18 amino acids. Between the trimmed V and J ends, which lost 2 bases and 0 bases, there was a span of 18 bases. CDR1 and CDR2 from the germline V gene are SGHRS and YFSETQ. CDR3 nucleotide sequence: TGCGCCAGCAGCTTCTACCCTAGACGCGATCGCTCTGGAAACACCATATATTTT. Translated, it gives CASSFYPRRDRSGNTIYF.

In DNA form, the CDR3 reads TGCGCCAGCAGTGAGACAAGACAGGGAGAAAAACTGTTTTTT. Amino acids: CASSETRQGEKLFF. The genes are TRBV5-1 and TRBJ1-4; 7 nucleotides align to TRBD1. Germline V gene data show CDR1 as SGHRS and CDR2 as YFSETQ. This CDR3 comprises 14 residues. J lost 8 bases, V lost 5 bases, and 9 bases had no gene match.

J is TRBJ2-5 and V is TRBV7-2; 8 bases are a match to TRBD2. This CDR3 contains 13 residues. CDR1 and CDR2 (germline): SGHTA, FQGNSA. The ends lost 5 bases at V and 5 bases at J; junction bases unmatched: 4. CDR3 amino acids: CASSPAGEETQYF. CDR3 in DNA: TGTGCCAGCAGCCCAGCGGGGGAGGAGACCCAGTACTTC.

V gene TRBV30 combines with J gene TRBJ1-6; a possible D gene is TRBD1 (5 bases). Trimming removed 0 bases at V and 7 bases at J, with 10 bases between. CDR1 is GTSNPN and CDR2 is SVGIG in the germline V gene (reference sequence). This CDR3 has 14 amino acids. The CDR3 nucleotides read TGTGCCTGGAGTGTAGGGGATTTCAATTCACCCCTCCACTTT. Protein: CAWSVGDFNSPLHF. The full variable domain, in which reference TRBV30 and TRBJ1-6 provide the parts outside the CDR3, is SQTIHQWPATLVQPVGSPLSLECTVEGTSNPNLYWYRQAAGRGLQLLFYSVGIGQISSEVPQNLSASRPQDRQFILSSKKLLLSDSGFYLCAWSVGDFNSPLHFGNGTRLTVT.

The chain combines TRBV13 with TRBJ1-5, with 9 bases identical to TRBD1. Trimming at V came to 5 bases and at J to 5 bases, leaving 1 base not matched to a gene. Per the germline V gene, CDR1 is PRHDT and CDR2 is FYEKMQ (reference sequence). This CDR3 is 13 amino acids long. CDR3 bases: TGTGCCAGCAGCCGACAGGGGGATCAGCCCCAGCATTTT. This sequence encodes CASSRQGDQPQHF.